This entry is about one TCR beta chain. What it binds is not known. TCRdb called the reads again in MiXCR, with one record for every CDR3 protein. The repertoire has about 14,000 distinct CDR3 sequences, 20% to 25% of them found once; the top ten carry roughly 5.8%. The data belong to a study of liver allograft versus peripheral blood T cells. As for the study in general: Recipients' peripheral blood T cell receptor repertoires were compared with those in transplanted livers.

General study points: Liver allograft and peripheral blood T cell receptor repertoires reportedly differed.

This sequence originates from a human patient who had a liver transplant. Some T cells may originate from the graft donor.

The CDR3 here is CALDTGYTF. The CDR3 nucleotides read TGTGCCTTGGACACAGGCTACACCTTC. The V call is TRBV30, the J call TRBJ1-2; maybe TRBD1 (5 bases). V lost 7 bases and J 8 bases, leaving 8 bases between the germline ends. The germline V gene has CDR1 GTSNPN and CDR2 SVGIG (reference sequence). The CDR3 contains 9 residues.